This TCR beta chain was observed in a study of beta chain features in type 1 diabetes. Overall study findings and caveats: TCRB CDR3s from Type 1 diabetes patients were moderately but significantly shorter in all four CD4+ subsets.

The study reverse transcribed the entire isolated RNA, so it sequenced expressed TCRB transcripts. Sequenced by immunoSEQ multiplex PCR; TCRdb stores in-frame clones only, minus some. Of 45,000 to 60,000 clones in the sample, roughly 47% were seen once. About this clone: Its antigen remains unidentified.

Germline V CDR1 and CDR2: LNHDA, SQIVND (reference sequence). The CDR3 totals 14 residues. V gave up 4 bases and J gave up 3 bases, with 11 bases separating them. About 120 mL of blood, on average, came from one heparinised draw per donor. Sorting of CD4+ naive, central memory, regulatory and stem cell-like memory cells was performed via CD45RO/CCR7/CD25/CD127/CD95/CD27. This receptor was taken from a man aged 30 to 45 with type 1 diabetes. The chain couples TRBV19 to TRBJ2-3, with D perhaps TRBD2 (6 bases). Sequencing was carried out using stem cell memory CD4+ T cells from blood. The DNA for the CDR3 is TGTGCCAGTAGTACCCGACTAGTAACAGATACGCAGTATTTT. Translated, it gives CASSTRLVTDTQYF.